This TCR beta chain stems from a study of T cells in severe cutaneous drug reactions. Bulk and single-cell libraries used iRepertoire multiplex PCR with TCR subtype-specific primers. From the multiplex PCR reads, TCRdb lists one entry per CDR3 protein and no DNA. The table for this sample gives 20,000 to 25,000 distinct CDR3 sequences. Germline V gene lookup returns CDR1 MDHEN and CDR2 SYDVKM. The length of the CDR3 is 13 residues. Carbamazepine had induced Stevens-Johnson syndrome or toxic epidermal necrolysis in the sequenced donors. CBZ-SJS/TEN patients of Han Chinese (roughly five) and European (roughly 6) origin supplied blood.

The rearrangement links TRBV28 to TRBJ2-5; TCRdb designates TRBD2, a call that cannot be tested without DNA. The sequencing input was PBMCs. The clonotype originates from a human donor with toxic epidermal necrolysis, a severe cutaneous drug reaction. CDR3: CATDSSGSATQYF.